This T cell receptor (beta chain) originates from a study of shared clonotypes between healthy human individuals (TCRdb year 2020). General notes on the study: A few men and two women, aged 18 to 49 years, made up the cohort. Per donor, three plates each were used for CD4 naive and CD4 memory, two for CD8 naive, and one for CD8 memory. To estimate repertoire size and how much clonotypes are shared between individuals, the study performed deep sequencing of blood TCR repertoires from roughly five healthy adults. Different laboratories and diverse techniques were used to prepare libraries and sequence TCR repertoires, to increase sequencing depth and limit assay-specific biases. Between about 0.94 and 8.9 billion PBMCs per donor were obtained by leukapheresis.

The germline V gene encodes CDR1 GTSNPN and CDR2 SVGIG (reference sequence). V is trimmed back by 3 bases and J by 5 bases, and the junction contains 9 bases that no gene match accounts for. The CDR3 starts with the cysteine, ends with the phenylalanine, and has 14 residues. Only the CDR3 part of the read is kept: 42 bases, read in frame from the first base. Concerning this clone: It has no known antigen specificity. No much larger clone exists at a distance of one base, and base qualities are not known.

TCR CDR3 regions were amplified from genomic DNA by multiplex PCR using the deep immunoSEQ assay. Extracted genomic DNA from each cell subset was spread evenly across all wells of several immunoSEQ 96-well plates, with each plate serving as a replicate. For sorted subsets, each replicate PCR was loaded with 200 ng genomic DNA, equivalent to some 27,000 T cell genomes. Purified libraries were measured with a Qubit 3.0 fluorometer, size-checked on a Bioanalyzer 2100, and measured again with the KAPA Library Quantification kit. Each immunoSEQ 96-well plate was sequenced on its own single-read 150-cycle Illumina NextSeq 550 flow cell. In the source study's methods: Because the immunoSEQ output included only junctional sequences and no quality scores, the filtering could not be the same as the filtering used for full-length reads. To assign V/J genes and CDR3, sequences were annotated against IMGT germline references using PyIR, a Python wrapper for IgBLAST v1.9. Any read was removed if the V/J assignment was weak (E-value above 1e-6), the CDR3 was missing, or the read contained stop codons, out-of-frame junctions, or ambiguous translated residues. V3J clonotypes were defined by identical inferred V gene, J gene, and CDR3 amino acid sequence. To compute the percentage overlap between repertoires, the number of shared unique clonotypes was divided by the size of the smaller repertoire. RTK rarefaction, the Chao1 estimator, and Recon v2.1 estimates of unobserved clonotypes were used to assess repertoire richness. For all TCRbeta clonotypes obtained by the gDNA method from four donors, generation probabilities were computed with OLGA. In its TCRdb copy, this immuneACCESS table keeps in-frame sequences only and misses some clones. Where compared with another copy, unresolved V genes explain less than half of these, and the others have no known cause. That table is the source of V, J and clone size, and D and trimming were worked out from the DNA. Here the sample has 2.3 million or so clones; 80% to 95% occur a single time. The ten largest clones add up to under 0.45% of the sample.

The donors were healthy, HIV-negative adults with no recently reported acute infections or vaccinations. Every donor was a Caucasian adult living in Nashville, Tennessee, USA. Magnetic negative selection was used to enrich CD4+ T cells, after which naive cells were positively selected on CD45RA and the negative fraction became the memory subset. Blood was obtained by leukapheresis, after which PBMCs were separated by Ficoll-Histopaque density gradient centrifugation and cryopreserved in liquid nitrogen vapor phase. Analytical flow cytometry was used to check the purity and quantity of every magnetically sorted T cell population. Genomic DNA was isolated from every sorted fraction and measured by UV absorbance on a Nanodrop 2000c. Study-level results and caveats: Across a handful of donors, around 5% of naive CD4, approximately 3.6% of naive CD8, 2.3% of memory CD4, and approximately 0.4% of memory CD8 clonotypes were shared. Compared with non-shared clonotypes, clonotypes shared by all four sorted-subset donors had higher generation probabilities. Sampling was limited to blood, and TCR repertoires in tissue likely differ from TCR repertoires in blood. Based on pairwise subsampling, the degree of clonotype sharing among donors was expected to be affected by sequencing depth. The genetic and exposure-history diversity represented was limited by the small number of donors. Naive subsets generally had larger estimated clonotype richness than memory subsets. Even with the large sequencing depth, rarefaction of the sorted-subset datasets indicated that sequencing was incomplete.

The sequenced material came from naive CD4+ T cells from PBMCs. According to the study, the label for this sample's cell subset or site signals: CD45RA+ positively selected. The V and J genes are TRBV30 and TRBJ1-1; the central 7 bases match TRBD1. The clonotype originates from a young man in good health. Some clones in this sample may be carry-over from other donors' samples. The nucleotide sequence reads as follows: TGTGCCTGGAGCATTTCAGGGGGGAGGACTGAAGCTTTCTTT. Its product reads: CAWSISGGRTEAFF.